This TCR beta chain was obtained from a study of cytomegalovirus exposure and HLA in healthy donors. Study-level results: In an earlier analysis, productive rearrangement rates for most beta V segments clustered near 87% or 30%. In a later analysis, productive TCRs from donors in an Asian-associated ancestry cluster reportedly carried fewer N-insertions than the cohort mean. It was in a later analysis that TCR association rates were seen to vary by HLA locus, highest for DRB1 and lowest for HLA-C. High sensitivity and specificity were reportedly achieved when the classifier diagnosed cytomegalovirus status.

This CDR3 is built from 15 residues. The V segment lost 6 bases and the J segment 4 bases; nucleotides outside the gene matches: 10. Germline V lookup: CDR1 MNHNY, CDR2 SVGAGI (reference sequence). Note on this clone: As yet, its antigen is unknown.

Both 60 Vbeta primers and 13 Jbeta primers went into the PCR. Profiling relied on immunoSEQ multiplex PCR, and the TCRdb table lists in-frame clones only, not all of them. The table shows around 140,000 clones, with about 79% occurring only once. The chain combines TRBV6-6 with TRBJ2-3; 7 nucleotides align to TRBD1. The receptor's source is a female donor in good health and CMV-seropositive. Sequencing was done on a sample of PBMCs. The CDR3, as DNA: TGTGCCAGCAGAGGAGACAGGGTGGTTTCAGATACGCAGTATTTT. It specifies CASRGDRVVSDTQYF.